These 15 T cell receptor beta chains were all obtained from the same sample, sequenced in a study of shared clonotypes between healthy human individuals. The data were produced by immunoSEQ multiplex PCR, yet TCRdb's version contains in-frame clones alone and is incomplete. Of about 2 million clones listed, less than 95% are singletons. Cells designated naive CD8 were CD45RO-negative and were positively selected for CCR7, with terminally differentiated effector memory CD45RA+ cells excluded. Source material: naive CD8+ T cells sorted from blood. These TCRs come from a man in his late teens or twenties in good health.

The chain is built from TRBV7-9 and TRBJ2-1, with D possibly matching TRBD2 (5 bases). Germline CDR1 is SEHNR and CDR2 is FQNEAQ (reference sequence). The CDR3 consists of 14 residues. The V end was cut by 2 bases, the J end by 7 bases, with 12 bases between. Here the CDR3 reads CASSLPTSYNEQFF. CDR3 bases: TGTGCCAGCAGCTTACCTACTAGTTATAATGAGCAGTTCTTC.

A remark on this clone: Other DNA sequences in the sample encode the same CDR3. This chain joins TRBV9 and TRBJ2-7; no clear D. The CDR3 is 13 amino acids. Germline CDR1 SGDLS, CDR2 YYNGEE. The germline V and J ends were trimmed by 0 bases and 4 bases, with 8 bases remaining between them. This CDR3 reads CASSVGSDYEQYF. The CDR3 DNA reads as TGTGCCAGCAGCGTAGGTTCAGATTACGAGCAGTACTTC.

CDR3 in DNA: TGTGCCACCTCGTTAAGCTCCTATAATTCACCCCTCCACTTT. Protein: CATSLSSYNSPLHF. The chain employs TRBV19 and TRBJ1-6; D is undetermined. Per germline, CDR1 LNHDA and CDR2 SQIVND (reference sequence). CDR3 length: 14 amino acids. V was cut by 10 bases and J by 0 bases, with 10 bases left in between. Together with reference TRBV19 and TRBJ1-6, the CDR3 gives the full variable domain: DGGITQSPKYLFRKEGQNVTLSCEQNLNHDAMYWYRQDPGQGLRLIYYSQIVNDFQKGDIAEGYSVSREKKESFPLTVTSAQKNPTAFYLCATSLSSYNSPLHFGNGTRLTVT.

This clone has a single count. This CDR3 reads CATADRVDEKLFF. The CDR3 DNA reads TGTGCCACCGCGGACAGGGTGGATGAAAAACTGTTTTTT. V is TRBV15 and J is TRBJ1-4, with 8 bases fitting TRBD1. The CDR3 runs to 13 residues. The V segment lost 8 bases and the J segment 6 bases; nucleotides outside the gene matches: 5. Germline CDR1 LNHNV, CDR2 YYDKDF (reference sequence).

DNA of the CDR3: TGTGCCAGCAGCTTATCGTCTGGCGGGGTTGAAAAACTGTTTTTT. Translated, it gives CASSLSSGGVEKLFF. The rearrangement joins TRBV7-9 to TRBJ1-4; D is uncertain. The CDR3 covers 15 residues. V lost 2 bases, J lost 7 bases, and 14 bases lay in between. CDR1 and CDR2 (germline): SEHNR, FQNEAQ (reference sequence).

This chain joins TRBV27 and TRBJ2-1, with D possibly being TRBD2 (6 bases). The CDR3 covers 15 residues. The V gene's germline CDR1 is MNHEY and CDR2 SMNVEV (reference sequence). V shed 3 bases and J shed 6 bases, with 15 bases lying between them. The CDR3 spells CASSFQRPGGNEQFF. CDR3 nucleotide sequence: TGTGCCAGCAGTTTCCAGCGTCCCGGGGGCAATGAGCAGTTCTTC.

The chain couples TRBV4-1 to TRBJ2-7; weak D call: TRBD1 (6 bases). The CDR3 covers 15 residues. The ends were cut back, 1 base at V and 3 bases at J, with 13 bases in the middle. From germline, CDR1 is MGHRA and CDR2 YSYEKL. The DNA for the CDR3 is TGCGCCAGCAGCCAAGGGCAGGGGTTAGGCTACGAGCAGTACTTC. Amino acids: CASSQGQGLGYEQYF.

The chain uses TRBV28 and TRBJ2-3, with D tentatively TRBD2 (7 bases). The germline V gene has CDR1 MDHEN and CDR2 SYDVKM. Trimming removed 8 bases from V and 8 bases from J, with 23 bases in between. This CDR3 comprises 15 residues. The CDR3, as DNA: TGTGCCAGCTCCCTAATCTCGGGGGGCCGGGGTACGCAGTATTTT. It encodes CASSLISGGRGTQYF.

Note on this clone: The sample carries other DNA sequences with the same CDR3. The chain couples TRBV6-5 to TRBJ2-7, with a weak D call TRBD1 (6 bases). Trimming took 5 bases from V and 1 from J, leaving 9 bases between them. The CDR3 runs 13 residues. Germline V lookup: CDR1 MNHEY, CDR2 SVGAGI. CDR3 loop: CASSPDRSYEQYF. The CDR3 coding sequence is TGTGCCAGCAGTCCTGACAGGTCCTACGAGCAGTACTTC.

On this clone itself: The same CDR3 is also encoded by other DNA sequences in this sample. The rearrangement joins TRBV5-4 to TRBJ2-7; 8 nucleotides agree with TRBD1. Germline trimming cut 5 bases from V and 0 bases from J; bases unmatched to any gene: 4. This CDR3 comprises 14 residues. Germline V gene lookup returns CDR1 SGHNT and CDR2 YYREEE (reference sequence). The CDR3 spells CASSWDRSSYEQYF. Here the CDR3 DNA reads TGTGCCAGCAGTTGGGACAGGAGCTCCTACGAGCAGTACTTC.

The CDR3 reads CASSVDDESSYEQYF. CDR3 in DNA: TGTGCCAGCAGCGTAGACGACGAAAGCTCCTACGAGCAGTACTTC. This sequence joins TRBV9 and TRBJ2-7; D remains unclear. Germline V CDR1 and CDR2: SGDLS, YYNGEE. The V end lost 0 bases, the J end lost 0 bases, and 10 bases lay between the germline ends. This CDR3 is 15 amino acids long. Looking up the rest from reference TRBV9 and TRBJ2-7 gives the full variable domain: DSGVTQTPKHLITATGQRVTLRCSPRSGDLSVYWYQQSLDQGLQFLIQYYNGEERAKGNILERFSAQQFPDLHSELNLSSLELGDSALYFCASSVDDESSYEQYFGPGTRLTVT.

The chain links TRBV27 to TRBJ2-3; no clear D. The CDR3 spans 13 residues. From germline, CDR1 is MNHEY and CDR2 SMNVEV (reference sequence). The V and J ends lost 3 bases and 3 bases respectively, with 7 bases between them. This CDR3 is CASSFIDTDTQYF. The CDR3 nucleotides read TGTGCCAGCAGTTTTATCGATACAGATACGCAGTATTTT.

A word on this clone: The sample holds other DNA sequences that translate to the same CDR3. This rearrangement joins TRBV9 to TRBJ2-2; no firm D call. The CDR3 covers 12 residues. Trimming cost V 0 bases and J 6 bases, with 3 bases left between them. Germline V gene sequence: CDR1 SGDLS, CDR2 YYNGEE. Here the CDR3 reads CASSVGPGELFF. The CDR3 DNA reads TGTGCCAGCAGCGTAGGCCCCGGGGAGCTGTTTTTT.

J is TRBJ2-4 and V is TRBV12-2; the table assigns TRBD2, which was not confirmed against the DNA. TRBV12-2 counts as a pseudogene. This CDR3 contains 20 residues. The CDR3 coding sequence is TGTGCAAGTCGCTTTCCCGGGACTACGCGAGACCCCGTCCGGAAGAACATTCAGTACTTC. This translates into CASRFPGTTRDPVRKNIQYF.

The chain has TRBV7-9 and TRBJ2-1; 10 positions agree with TRBD1. Per germline, CDR1 SEHNR and CDR2 FQNEAQ (reference sequence). The CDR3 totals 14 residues. Unmatched junction bases numbered 2, after V lost 5 bases and J lost 4 bases. CDR3 residues: CASSDRGHYNEQFF. For the CDR3, the DNA is TGTGCCAGCAGCGACAGGGGGCATTACAATGAGCAGTTCTTC.